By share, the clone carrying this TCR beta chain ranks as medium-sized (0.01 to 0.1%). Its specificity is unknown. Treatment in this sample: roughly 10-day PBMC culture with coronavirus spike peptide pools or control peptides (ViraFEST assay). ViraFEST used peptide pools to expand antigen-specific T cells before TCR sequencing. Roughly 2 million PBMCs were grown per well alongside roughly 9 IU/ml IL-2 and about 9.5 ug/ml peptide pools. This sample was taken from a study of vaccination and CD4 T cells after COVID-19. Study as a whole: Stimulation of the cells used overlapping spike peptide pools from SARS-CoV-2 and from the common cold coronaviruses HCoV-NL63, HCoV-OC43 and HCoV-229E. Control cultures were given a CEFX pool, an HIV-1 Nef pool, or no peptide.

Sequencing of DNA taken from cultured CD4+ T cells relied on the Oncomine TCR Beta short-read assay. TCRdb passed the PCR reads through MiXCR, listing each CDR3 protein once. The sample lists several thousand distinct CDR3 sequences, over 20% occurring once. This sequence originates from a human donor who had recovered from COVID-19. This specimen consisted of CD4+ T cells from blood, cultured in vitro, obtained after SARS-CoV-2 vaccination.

CDR3 DNA sequence: TGCAGTGCTAGAGTGGGAGGACAGAAGAATCAGCCCCAGCATTTT. It is translated as CSARVGGQKNQPQHF. The J gene is TRBJ1-5, the V gene TRBV20-1; D may be TRBD1 (6 bases). This CDR3 has 15 residues. The V and J ends lost 1 base and 4 bases respectively, with 14 bases between them. CDR1 and CDR2 (germline): DFQATT, SNEGSKA (reference sequence).